A selection of T cell receptor beta chains follows, all from one sample in a study of blood T cell repertoires in COVID-19. Generated by immunoSEQ multiplex PCR, the TCRdb table keeps only in-frame clones and is missing some. The table lists about 230,000 clones, 70% to 85% of them singletons. Sequenced: peripheral blood. The receptor set was obtained from a man aged 40-55 years who had recovered from COVID-19. Each CDR3 is given with its conserved first and last residue. A D gene is named only where the DNA matches it firmly. Clone size is shown for a subset of rows, as once, few, many or a class of expanded clone.

TRBV7-6,-,TRBJ2-5,TRBD2,TGTGCCAGCAGCTTAGCCTCTAGCGGGGGGGCCCTTGGGGAGACCCAGTACTTC,CASSLASSGGALGETQYF
TRBV4-1,medium-sized,TRBJ1-2,TRBD1,TGCGCCAGCAGCCAAAAACCCGGACAGGGGGGTCCCTTAGGCTACACCTTC,CASSQKPGQGGPLGYTF
TRBV19,-,TRBJ2-1,TRBD2,TGTGCCAGTAGTATAGTGACTAGCGGGGGAAATGAGCAGTTCTTC,CASSIVTSGGNEQFF
TRBV5-1,-,TRBJ2-3,TRBD2,TGCGCCAGCAGATCTTCTAGCGGGGGGCACACAGATACGCAGTATTTT,CASRSSSGGHTDTQYF
TRBV7-9,few,TRBJ1-2,-,TGTGCCAGCACTAAACTCGCCTACGGGAAAGATGGCTACACCTTC,CASTKLAYGKDGYTF
TRBV7-2,-,TRBJ2-6,-,TGTGCCAGCAGCTCCAGTGGGGCCAACGTCCTGACTTTC,CASSSSGANVLTF
TRBV5-6,-,TRBJ2-7,TRBD1,TGTGCCAGCAGCTCCCGGGACAGGGTCTACGAGCAGTACTTC,CASSSRDRVYEQYF
TRBV4-1,few,TRBJ2-7,-,TGCGCCAGCAGCCAAGGAATAGCAATACTCTCCTACGAGCAGTACTTC,CASSQGIAILSYEQYF
TRBV5-8,-,TRBJ2-3,TRBD1,TGTGCCAGCAGCACGGACAGGCGTGGCACAGATACGCAGTATTTT,CASSTDRRGTDTQYF
TRBV12-3/TRBV12-4,few,TRBJ2-1,-,TGTGCCAGCAGCGTCGTTGGGAGCCATGAGCAGTTCTTC,CASSVVGSHEQFF
TRBV30,-,TRBJ2-3,TRBD2,TGTGCCTGGGGGGAAGGGAGCGGGAGGATAGATACGCAGTATTTT,CAWGEGSGRIDTQYF
TRBV6-5,-,TRBJ2-7,-,TGTGCCAGCAGCAGGACAGCCAACCACGAGCAGTACTTC,CASSRTANHEQYF
TRBV7-2,-,TRBJ1-1,-,TGTGCCAGCAGCTCTGGAGGGATGAACACTGAAGCTTTCTTT,CASSSGGMNTEAFF
TRBV7-2,-,TRBJ1-1,TRBD1,TGTGCCAGCAGCTTACAGGGGGACTTGGCTGAAGCTTTCTTT,CASSLQGDLAEAFF
TRBV30,-,TRBJ1-2,TRBD1,TGTGCCTGGAGTGTGCCGGGACAGGCTCCCTATGGCTACACCTTC,CAWSVPGQAPYGYTF
TRBV18,-,TRBJ2-6,TRBD1,TGTGCCAGCTCACCAGGGACAGCTGGGGCCAACGTCCTGACTTTC,CASSPGTAGANVLTF
TRBV4-2,-,TRBJ2-1,TRBD2,TGTGCCAGCAGCCAAGAAGTCTGGACTAGCGGGGAGCAGTTCTTC,CASSQEVWTSGEQFF
TRBV21-1,-,TRBJ2-7,-,TGTGCCAGCAGCAAAGGATTCGTCGCCTTGAGCCTCTACGAGCAGTACTTC,CASSKGFVALSLYEQYF
TRBV9,once,TRBJ1-1,TRBD1,TGTGCCAGCAGCGCAAGCCCCGGGACAGTGAACACTGAAGCTTTCTTT,CASSASPGTVNTEAFF
TRBV6-5,-,TRBJ2-1,-,TGTGCCAGCAGTTGGGGGGTAGCGATGGGCAATGAGCAGTTCTTC,CASSWGVAMGNEQFF
TRBV25-1,few,TRBJ2-1,-,TGTGCCAGCAGTGAATTAAGTGACATAGGCTCCTACAATGAGCAGTTCTTC,CASSELSDIGSYNEQFF
TRBV5-1,-,TRBJ2-3,-,TGCGCCAGCAGCTGGGAAGGGGGCACAGATACGCAGTATTTT,CASSWEGGTDTQYF
TRBV9,-,TRBJ2-3,-,TGTGCCAGCAGCGTAAACGCCCAACGGCTAGCTAGTCATTCAGATACGCAGTATTTT,CASSVNAQRLASHSDTQYF
TRBV5-4,-,TRBJ1-6,-,TGTGCCAGCAGCCCCCAGGATCCCGGGGGTTCACCCCTCCACTTT,CASSPQDPGGSPLHF
TRBV4-3,-,TRBJ2-1,TRBD2,TGCGCCAGCAGCCAAGATAGCGGGAGCATGGGGGATGAGCAGTTCTTC,CASSQDSGSMGDEQFF
TRBV5-1,-,TRBJ2-7,-,TGCGCCAGCAGCTTGGGGCCCCGATCTCACGAGCAGTACTTC,CASSLGPRSHEQYF
TRBV4-3,-,TRBJ2-1,TRBD2,TGCGCCAGCAGCCAAGATTCCCTAGCGGGGGGCTGGAATGAGCAGTTCTTC,CASSQDSLAGGWNEQFF
TRBV10-2,-,TRBJ2-6,-,TGCGCCGGAGCGAAGAGCTCTGGGGCCAACGTCCTGACTTTC,CAGAKSSGANVLTF
TRBV7-2,-,TRBJ1-1,TRBD1,TGTGCCAGCAGCCCCTCGACAGGGGGCGACTACACTGAAGCTTTCTTT,CASSPSTGGDYTEAFF
TRBV27,-,TRBJ1-2,-,TGTGCCAGCTATCCTCGCGGGGAAAGTAACTATGGCTACACCTTC,CASYPRGESNYGYTF